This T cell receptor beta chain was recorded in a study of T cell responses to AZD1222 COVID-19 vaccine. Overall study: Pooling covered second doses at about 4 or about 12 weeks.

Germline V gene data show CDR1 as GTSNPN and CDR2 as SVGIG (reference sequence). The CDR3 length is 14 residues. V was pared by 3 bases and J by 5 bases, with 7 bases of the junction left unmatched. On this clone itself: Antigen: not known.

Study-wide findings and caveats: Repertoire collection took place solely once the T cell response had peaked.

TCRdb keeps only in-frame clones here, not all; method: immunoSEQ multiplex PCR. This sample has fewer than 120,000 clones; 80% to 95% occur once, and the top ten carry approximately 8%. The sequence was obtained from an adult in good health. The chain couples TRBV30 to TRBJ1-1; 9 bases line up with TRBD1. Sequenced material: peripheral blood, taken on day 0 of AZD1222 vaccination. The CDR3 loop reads CAWSPRQGGTEAFF. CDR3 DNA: TGTGCCTGGAGCCCCCGACAGGGGGGGACTGAAGCTTTCTTT. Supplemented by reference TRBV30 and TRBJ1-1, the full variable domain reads SQTIHQWPATLVQPVGSPLSLECTVEGTSNPNLYWYRQAAGRGLQLLFYSVGIGQISSEVPQNLSASRPQDRQFILSSKKLLLSDSGFYLCAWSPRQGGTEAFFGQGTRLTVV.